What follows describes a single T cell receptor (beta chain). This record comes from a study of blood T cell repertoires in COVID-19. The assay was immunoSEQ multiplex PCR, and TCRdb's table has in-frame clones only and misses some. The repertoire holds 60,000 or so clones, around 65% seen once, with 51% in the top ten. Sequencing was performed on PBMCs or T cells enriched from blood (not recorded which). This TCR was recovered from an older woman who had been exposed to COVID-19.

In DNA form, the CDR3 reads TGTGCCAGCAGCCCCGGGACTCACTCCCTCGAGCAGTACTTC. Residues: CASSPGTHSLEQYF. V is TRBV7-9 and J is TRBJ2-7, with D possibly TRBD2 on 6 matching bases. Trimming pared 5 bases from V and 6 bases from J, leaving 17 bases between. CDR1 is SEHNR, CDR2 FQNEAQ, per germline (reference sequence). The CDR3 sequence is 14 residues long. The entire variable domain, with the rest obtained from reference TRBV7-9 and TRBJ2-7, is as follows: DTGVSQNPRHKITKRGQNVTFRCDPISEHNRLYWYRQTLGQGPEFLTYFQNEAQLEKSRLLSDRFSAERPKGSFSTLEIQRTEQGDSAMYLCASSPGTHSLEQYFGPGTRLTVT.